The clone carrying this T cell receptor beta chain has just one count. Its antigen is unidentified. The sample originates from a study of shared clonotypes between healthy human individuals. Whole-study findings and limits: There were few donors, and this limited the genetic and exposure-history diversity represented.

The run depth of the assay was deep. Libraries were prepared by immunoSEQ multiplex PCR; TCRdb keeps only in-frame clonotypes and omits some of them. This repertoire shows fewer than 3 million clones, approximately 90% found once; its top ten account for about 0.36%. The clonotype comes from a man aged 18 to 30 in good health. Some clones in this sample may be carry-over from other donors' samples. The sequenced material came from naive CD4+ T cells from PBMCs. Subset denoted: CD45RA+ positively selected.

CDR3 sequence (DNA): TGTGCCAGCAGTTTATCAGGGGGCGGGAATTGGATCCACAATGAGCAGTTCTTC. Translated, it gives CASSLSGGGNWIHNEQFF. The rearrangement uses TRBV28 and TRBJ2-1; 8 nucleotides agree with TRBD1. Trimming cost V 1 base and J 5 bases; bases outside gene matches: 13. Germline V gene lookup returns CDR1 MDHEN and CDR2 SYDVKM. The CDR3 has 18 amino acids. The whole variable domain, remainder taken from reference TRBV28 and TRBJ2-1, is DVKVTQSSRYLVKRTGEKVFLECVQDMDHENMFWYRQDPGLGLRLIYFSYDVKMKEKGDIPEGYSVSREKKERFSLILESASTNQTSMYLCASSLSGGGNWIHNEQFFGPGTRLTVL.